This passage covers 14 T cell receptor beta chains from one sample sequenced in a study of shared clonotypes between healthy human individuals. Terminally differentiated effector memory CD45RA+ cells were left out of the naive CD8 fraction, which was CD45RO-negative and positively selected for CCR7. Repertoires were generated with immunoSEQ multiplex PCR, while TCRdb's copy carries only in-frame clones and drops some. The top ten clones hold under 2% of a sample with around 1.9 million clones, under 95% of them seen once. The sequenced sample consisted of naive CD8+ T cells from PBMCs. The source of these receptors is a man younger than 35 in good health. Some clones in this sample may be carry-over from other donors' samples.

The chain is built from TRBV10-3 and TRBJ1-1, with 10 bases aligning to TRBD1. With 2 bases clipped from V and 4 bases from J, the junction kept 7 bases outside the gene matches. The CDR3 runs 16 residues. Germline V gene sequence: CDR1 ENHRY, CDR2 SYGVKD. CDR3 amino acids: CAISEPDRGATTEAFF. The CDR3 nucleotides are TGTGCCATCAGTGAGCCGGACAGGGGGGCGACCACTGAAGCTTTCTTT.

A word on this clone: The same CDR3 arises from other DNA sequences in this sample as well. The chain uses TRBV6-1 and TRBJ2-7, with D tentatively TRBD1 (6 bases). V lost 6 bases to trimming and J lost 4 bases, with 7 bases between them. From germline, CDR1 is MNHNS and CDR2 SASEGT. The CDR3 spans 11 residues. Here the CDR3 DNA reads TGTGCCAGCAGGGGGACATACGAGCAGTACTTC. It specifies CASRGTYEQYF.

In this sample, this clone turned up once. V is TRBV13 and J is TRBJ2-2; 10 nucleotides align to TRBD2. CDR3 length equals 17 residues. Trimming removed 3 bases from V and 0 bases from J; junction bases left unmatched: 4. Per germline, CDR1 PRHDT and CDR2 FYEKMQ (reference sequence). CDR3 bases: TGTGCCAGCAGCTTGGAAAGCGGGAGGGCGAACACCGGGGAGCTGTTTTTT. Amino acid sequence: CASSLESGRANTGELFF.

The chain combines TRBV25-1 with TRBJ2-7; D possibly corresponds to TRBD1 (6 bases). V dropped 5 bases and J dropped 4 bases, with 12 bases sitting between them. The CDR3 is made up of 13 amino acids. Germline CDR1 and CDR2: MGHDK and SYGVNS. CDR3: CASSRTDTYEQYF. DNA of the CDR3: TGTGCCAGCAGTAGGACAGATACATACGAGCAGTACTTC.

V and J are TRBV29-1 and TRBJ2-1; tentatively, D is TRBD1 (6 bases). Germline V CDR1 and CDR2: SQVTM, ANQGSEA. The CDR3 covers 14 residues. Trimming pared 2 bases from V and 10 bases from J, leaving 18 bases between. CDR3 amino acids: CSVESSYRVWEQFF. Written as DNA, the CDR3 is TGCAGCGTTGAATCCTCCTACAGGGTCTGGGAGCAGTTCTTC.

As concerns this clone: The same CDR3 also results from other DNA sequences found in this sample. The genes are TRBV10-3 and TRBJ1-2; a weak D match, TRBD1 (5 bases). CDR3 length: 15 amino acids. Trimming removed 0 bases from V and 3 bases from J, with 11 bases in between. The germline gives CDR1 ENHRY, CDR2 SYGVKD. This CDR3 is CAISESRGAYYGYTF. The DNA for the CDR3 is TGTGCCATCAGTGAGTCGAGGGGCGCTTACTATGGCTACACCTTC.

This clone was picked up one time. J is TRBJ2-7 and V is TRBV19, with 8 nucleotides matching TRBD2. The CDR3 consists of 15 residues. The germline V gene encodes CDR1 LNHDA and CDR2 SQIVND (reference sequence). The J segment lost 3 bases and the V segment lost 0 bases, leaving 4 bases of the junction unmatched. The CDR3 loop reads CASSIDAGGVYEQYF. The CDR3 DNA reads as TGTGCCAGTAGTATAGATGCCGGGGGGGTCTACGAGCAGTACTTC.

CDR3: CASGSGVGGSYEQYF. CDR3 DNA sequence: TGTGCCAGCGGCTCCGGGGTCGGGGGCTCCTACGAGCAGTACTTC. V is TRBV2 and J is TRBJ2-7; weak D call: TRBD2 (6 bases). CDR3 size: 15 residues. The V and J ends lost 8 bases and 0 bases respectively, with 17 bases between them. Per the germline V gene, CDR1 is SNHLY and CDR2 is FYNNEI.

The chain employs TRBV4-1 and TRBJ2-2; either TRBD1 or TRBD2 may supply D (5 bases each). The germline V gene encodes CDR1 MGHRA and CDR2 YSYEKL. V was clipped by 4 bases and J by 7 bases, with 19 bases between them. The CDR3 length is 16 residues. The DNA of the CDR3 is TGCGCCAGCAGCCCGTCTCCCGGGACCGGTAACGGGGAGCTGTTTTTT. As protein: CASSPSPGTGNGELFF.

V usage is TRBV14 and J usage is TRBJ2-2, with D possibly matching TRBD2 (6 bases). Per the germline V gene, CDR1 is SGHDN and CDR2 is FVKESK. The CDR3 extends over 16 amino acids. Trimming shortened V by 0 bases and J by 6 bases, and 14 bases separated the two germline ends. This CDR3 is CASSQEGLRRAGELFF. In DNA form, the CDR3 reads TGTGCCAGCAGCCAAGAGGGTCTACGGAGGGCCGGGGAGCTGTTTTTT.

J is TRBJ2-7 and V is TRBV2; tentatively, D is TRBD1 (6 bases). Germline V gene data show CDR1 as SNHLY and CDR2 as FYNNEI. Trimming pared 3 bases from V and 2 bases from J, leaving 14 bases between. The CDR3 sequence is 15 residues long. Here the CDR3 reads CASSEELGTTYEQYF. As DNA, the CDR3 is TGTGCCAGCAGTGAGGAACTAGGGACAACCTACGAGCAGTACTTC.

The rearrangement uses TRBV13 and TRBJ1-5; tentatively, D is TRBD1 (5 bases). The CDR3 runs to 16 residues. Germline V CDR1 and CDR2: PRHDT, FYEKMQ (reference sequence). The V and J ends lost 5 bases and 6 bases respectively, with 20 bases between them. Here the CDR3 DNA reads TGTGCCAGCAGCGCATCGGGACGGCAAAGAGGTCAGCCCCAGCATTTT. As protein: CASSASGRQRGQPQHF.

The V call is TRBV28, the J call TRBJ2-7; TRBD1 matches at 7 bases. CDR3 length: 16 amino acids. From germline, CDR1 is MDHEN and CDR2 SYDVKM. V was pared by 1 base and J by 0 bases, with 6 bases of the junction left unmatched. CDR3 protein: CASSLSRAGGSYEQYF. Here the CDR3 DNA reads TGTGCCAGCAGTTTATCACGGGCAGGGGGCTCCTACGAGCAGTACTTC.

The genes are TRBV7-2 and TRBJ1-1, with D tentatively TRBD1 (6 bases). Trimming removed 5 bases from V and 6 bases from J, with 13 bases in between. Germline loops: CDR1 SGHTA, CDR2 FQGNSA. The CDR3 spans 13 residues. CDR3 in amino acids: CASSRDRMSEAFF. CDR3 sequence (DNA): TGTGCCAGCAGCCGAGACAGGATGTCTGAAGCTTTCTTT.